This T cell receptor (beta chain) emerged from a study of cytomegalovirus exposure and HLA in healthy donors. The overall study: An analysis done earlier identified more than 90 million unique TCR beta sequences from approximately 180 million T cells.

Primers for the PCR totalled 60 Vbeta and 13 Jbeta. The repertoire was sequenced with immunoSEQ multiplex PCR; TCRdb's copy has only in-frame clones and lacks some. The sample includes around 39,000 clones, about 80% of them seen just once. Regarding the study as a whole: Published work reported that the classifier diagnosed cytomegalovirus status with high specificity and sensitivity.

Regarding this clone: The antigen remains undetermined.

This receptor was taken from a man younger than 40 in good health and CMV-seronegative. The source material was PBMCs.

For the CDR3, the DNA is TGCGCCAGCAGGGGAGACAGGGCATACACTGAAGCTTTCTTT. This gives the protein CASRGDRAYTEAFF. The rearrangement links TRBV4-3 to TRBJ1-1; 7 bases map to TRBD1. Germline V CDR1 and CDR2: LGHNA, YSLEER. The CDR3 contains 14 residues. J was trimmed by 3 bases and V by 6 bases; bases with no gene match: 7.